These 32 T cell receptor beta chains were all obtained from the same sample, sequenced in a study of shared clonotypes between healthy human individuals. Generated by immunoSEQ multiplex PCR, the TCRdb table keeps only in-frame clones and is missing some. The sample has about 1.5 million clones; more than 95% are singletons. Sequencing was performed on naive CD4+ T cells sorted from blood. This sample's subset: CD45RA+ positively selected. The receptors come from a man aged 25-45 years in good health.

The CDR3 region has the DNA TGCGCCAGCAGCCAAGAAGGAAGGGCGGGACGGAAAGATACGCAGTATTTT. This gives the protein CASSQEGRAGRKDTQYF. V and J are TRBV4-3 and TRBJ2-3, with TRBD2 as a possible D gene (6 bases). This CDR3 is 17 amino acids long. The germline V gene encodes CDR1 LGHNA and CDR2 YSLEER. Trimming cost V 0 bases and J 5 bases, with 18 bases left between them.

The chain carries TRBV29-1 and TRBJ2-5, with 8 positions matching TRBD2. The CDR3 loop spans 16 amino acids. Per the germline V gene, CDR1 is SQVTM and CDR2 is ANQGSEA. J lost 5 bases, V lost 3 bases, and 14 bases had no gene match. CDR3 sequence: CSVDQREQGVGETQYF. Written as DNA, the CDR3 is TGCAGCGTTGATCAGCGGGAGCAAGGGGTGGGTGAGACCCAGTACTTC.

This chain links TRBV6-1 with TRBJ2-1; TRBD1 aligns across 8 bases. This CDR3 has 14 amino acids. Germline V gene lookup returns CDR1 MNHNS and CDR2 SASEGT. The junction had 4 bases not matched to a gene; V was cut back by 8 bases and J by 1 base. This CDR3 is CASRRDRSYNEQFF. The CDR3 bases are TGTGCCAGCCGCCGGGACAGGTCCTACAATGAGCAGTTCTTC.

The V and J genes are TRBV5-4 and TRBJ2-1; 10 positions match TRBD2. Germline trimming cut 0 bases from V and 4 bases from J; bases unmatched to any gene: 1. The CDR3 is 15 amino acids. From germline, CDR1 is SGHNT and CDR2 YYREEE (reference sequence). This chain's CDR3 is CASSLELAGYNEQFF. CDR3 nucleotides: TGTGCCAGCAGCTTGGAACTAGCGGGGTACAATGAGCAGTTCTTC.

The chain employs TRBV7-2 and TRBJ1-4; D not certain. Trimming stripped 5 bases from V and 7 bases from J, with 11 bases between. The CDR3 covers 13 residues. Germline V gene data show CDR1 as SGHTA and CDR2 as FQGNSA. CDR3 nucleotide sequence: TGTGCCAGCAGCATTAGTTATTCTGAAAAACTGTTTTTT. It codes for CASSISYSEKLFF.

This clone occurred once. The chain uses TRBV6-6 and TRBJ2-7; D ambiguous. V was clipped by 0 bases and J by 4 bases, with 16 bases between them. CDR3 length: 16 amino acids. Germline assignment: CDR1 MNHNY and CDR2 SVGAGI (reference sequence). CDR3 sequence (DNA): TGTGCCAGCAGTTACTCGAAGAAAATCGGGTCTTACGAGCAGTACTTC. It specifies CASSYSKKIGSYEQYF.

The chain joins TRBV2 to TRBJ2-3, with TRBD2 matching 9 bases. Germline lookup yields CDR1 SNHLY and CDR2 FYNNEI. This CDR3 region has 16 residues. The V and J ends lost 10 bases and 4 bases, in that order; junction bases with no gene match: 15. CDR3 region: CANTPGRAGGPDTQYF. CDR3 sequence (DNA): TGTGCCAACACCCCCGGCCGAGCGGGAGGACCAGATACGCAGTATTTT.

This clone was observed a single time. The gene calls are TRBV7-3 and TRBJ2-2; 9 bases map to TRBD2. V gave up 3 bases and J gave up 5 bases; unmatched junction bases: 4. CDR1 is SGHTA, CDR2 FQGTGA, per germline. This CDR3 comprises 15 residues. The CDR3 here is CASSLASGITGELFF. The CDR3 DNA is TGTGCCAGCAGCTTGGCTAGCGGGATAACCGGGGAGCTGTTTTTT. The entire variable domain, with the rest obtained from reference TRBV7-3 and TRBJ2-2, is as follows: GAGVSQTPSNKVTEKGKYVELRCDPISGHTALYWYRQSLGQGPEFLIYFQGTGAADDSGLPNDRFFAVRPEGSVSTLKIQRTERGDSAVYLCASSLASGITGELFFGEGSRLTVL.

The genes are TRBV4-1 and TRBJ2-3; the D is unclear. The V end was cut by 0 bases, the J end by 3 bases, with 13 bases between. CDR3 size: 16 residues. CDR1 and CDR2 from the germline V gene are MGHRA and YSYEKL. The CDR3 sequence is CASSQEVGIRTDTQYF. The CDR3 DNA is TGCGCCAGCAGCCAAGAAGTGGGAATAAGAACAGATACGCAGTATTTT.

This rearrangement joins TRBV4-3 to TRBJ1-4; the match to TRBD1 covers 8 bases. V lost 3 bases to trimming and J lost 0 bases; unmatched junction nucleotides: 15. There are 20 residues in the CDR3. CDR1 is LGHNA and CDR2 is YSLEER in the germline V gene. The CDR3 nucleotides read TGCGCCAGCAGCCACTGGACAGGGAATGAGAGAAAGGCAACTAATGAAAAACTGTTTTTT. Its translation: CASSHWTGNERKATNEKLFF.

The rearrangement links TRBV5-6 to TRBJ2-5, with TRBD2 identical over 11 bases. Trimming at V came to 4 bases and at J to 3 bases, leaving 11 bases not matched to a gene. Per the germline V gene, CDR1 is SGHDT and CDR2 is YYEEEE. This CDR3 has 17 residues. CDR3 in amino acids: CASSQLTSGGGKETQYF. Written as DNA, the CDR3 is TGTGCCAGCAGCCAACTTACTAGCGGGGGAGGGAAAGAGACCCAGTACTTC.

V usage is TRBV5-1 and J usage is TRBJ2-1; 8 bases align to TRBD2. Germline loops: CDR1 SGHRS, CDR2 YFSETQ. V lost 4 bases, J lost 5 bases, and 11 bases stayed unmatched. CDR3 size: 16 residues. CDR3: CASSPGLEVEDNEQFF. CDR3 nucleotides: TGCGCCAGCAGCCCGGGACTAGAGGTTGAGGACAATGAGCAGTTCTTC.

Only one count was recorded for this clone. The V call is TRBV6-4, the J call TRBJ2-3, with 7 bases matching TRBD2. Germline assignment: CDR1 MRHNA and CDR2 SNTAGT. The ends lost 8 bases at V and 4 bases at J; junction bases unmatched: 6. The CDR3 covers 13 residues. In nucleotides, the CDR3 is TGTGCCAGCTCACTCCGGGGGGCAGATACGCAGTATTTT. Its translation: CASSLRGADTQYF.

This clone came up once. The V call is TRBV27, the J call TRBJ2-7; D is ambiguous. Germline assignment: CDR1 MNHEY and CDR2 SMNVEV (reference sequence). This CDR3 has 15 amino acids. V lost 6 bases and J lost 0, with 15 bases in between. CDR3 residues: CASSSRVGSSYEQYF. The CDR3, as DNA: TGTGCCAGCAGCTCTAGGGTGGGAAGCTCCTACGAGCAGTACTTC.

V is TRBV7-9 and J is TRBJ2-1; TRBD2 matches 8 bases. Germline CDR1 and CDR2: SEHNR and FQNEAQ (reference sequence). With 5 bases clipped from V and 5 bases from J, the junction kept 14 bases outside the gene matches. The CDR3 totals 17 residues. For the CDR3, the DNA is TGTGCCAGCAGCCGAGGCGGTGGAGCGGGGGCTAACAATGAGCAGTTCTTC. It is translated as CASSRGGGAGANNEQFF.

The chain is built from TRBV4-1 and TRBJ2-1, with 8 positions matching TRBD2. The junction had 13 bases not matched to a gene; V was cut back by 0 bases and J by 6 bases. This CDR3 is 18 amino acids long. In germline, CDR1 is MGHRA, CDR2 YSYEKL. CDR3 nucleotides: TGCGCCAGCAGCCAAGATGGTTCGGCAGCGGGAGTTTCCAATGAGCAGTTCTTC. Encoded protein: CASSQDGSAAGVSNEQFF.

This chain joins TRBV5-6 and TRBJ2-7; TRBD2 agrees at 10 bases. The CDR3 is 15 residues long. From germline, CDR1 is SGHDT and CDR2 YYEEEE. V lost 0 bases and J lost 3; bases outside the gene matches: 3. The CDR3 coding sequence is TGTGCCAGCAGCTTGGTGGCTAGCGGGGGCTACGAGCAGTACTTC. Translated: CASSLVASGGYEQYF.

The rearrangement uses TRBV28 and TRBJ1-2; 11 bases align to TRBD1. The CDR3 contains 17 residues. Germline CDR1 and CDR2: MDHEN and SYDVKM. With V trimmed by 3 bases and J by 3 bases, 9 bases remained unmatched. The CDR3 is CASSFHPRTGGDYGYTF. The CDR3 coding sequence is TGTGCCAGCAGTTTTCATCCCCGGACAGGGGGCGACTATGGCTACACCTTC.

J is TRBJ2-2 and V is TRBV29-1, with unresolved D. Germline lookup yields CDR1 SQVTM and CDR2 ANQGSEA. V lost 5 bases to trimming and J lost 2 bases, with 12 bases between them. The CDR3 runs 14 residues. In nucleotides, the CDR3 is TGCAGCGTTACGGCGCGGATCAACACCGGGGAGCTGTTTTTT. Protein: CSVTARINTGELFF.

This chain connects TRBV2 to TRBJ1-1, with 9 nucleotides matching TRBD1. Germline-derived CDR1 and CDR2 are SNHLY and FYNNEI. This CDR3 has 14 residues. V lost 4 bases to trimming and J lost 3 bases; unmatched junction nucleotides: 3. The chain's CDR3 is CASSGQGGDTEAFF. CDR3 coding DNA: TGTGCCAGCAGTGGACAGGGGGGGGACACTGAAGCTTTCTTT.

This chain uses TRBV9 with TRBJ2-1; 13 bases agree with TRBD2. Germline trimming cut 0 bases from V and 2 bases from J; bases unmatched to any gene: 11. Germline CDR1 and CDR2: SGDLS and YYNGEE. This CDR3 comprises 20 residues. The CDR3: CASSVALAGGKGWPYNEQFF. The CDR3 coding sequence is TGTGCCAGCAGCGTAGCACTAGCGGGAGGGAAAGGGTGGCCCTACAATGAGCAGTTCTTC.

The chain employs TRBV11-2 and TRBJ2-7; 11 nucleotides match TRBD2. V dropped 6 bases and J dropped 5; count of bases not matched to a gene: 9. In germline, CDR1 is SGHAT, CDR2 FQNNGV. This CDR3 has 15 residues. For the CDR3, the DNA is TGTGCCAGCAGACGTATAGCGGGAGGGCCTCACGAGCAGTACTTC. Its protein is CASRRIAGGPHEQYF. The full variable domain, its missing parts supplied by reference TRBV11-2 and TRBJ2-7, is EAGVAQSPRYKIIEKRQSVAFWCNPISGHATLYWYQQILGQGPKLLIQFQNNGVVDDSQLPKDRFSAERLKGVDSTLKIQPAKLEDSAVYLCASRRIAGGPHEQYFGPGTRLTVT.

This clone appeared a single time. The chain uses TRBV7-9 and TRBJ2-7, with a weak D call TRBD1 (6 bases). CDR3 size: 13 residues. The V and J ends lost 1 base and 2 bases respectively, with 6 bases between them. Germline V lookup: CDR1 SEHNR, CDR2 FQNEAQ (reference sequence). The CDR3 region is CASSLDRAYEQYF. The CDR3 DNA is TGTGCCAGCAGCTTAGACAGGGCCTACGAGCAGTACTTC.

The J gene is TRBJ2-7, the V gene TRBV10-3, with D hard to call. The V end lost 6 bases, the J end lost 6 bases, and 21 bases lay between the germline ends. The CDR3 consists of 15 residues. In germline, CDR1 is ENHRY, CDR2 SYGVKD. The CDR3: CAIRIDPAQLGEQYF. The DNA of the CDR3 is TGTGCCATCAGGATCGACCCGGCACAATTGGGCGAGCAGTACTTC.

This clone was detected only a few times. The V gene is TRBV9, the J gene TRBJ1-1; D gene ambiguous. This CDR3 is 13 amino acids long. Germline CDR1 is SGDLS and CDR2 is YYNGEE. V lost 2 bases, J lost 3 bases, and 8 bases lay in between. The CDR3 loop reads CASSVVRDTEAFF. The DNA of the CDR3 is TGTGCCAGCAGCGTCGTTAGGGACACTGAAGCTTTCTTT.

The J gene is TRBJ2-7, the V gene TRBV25-1; tentatively, D is TRBD1 (6 bases). Trimming removed 4 bases at V and 1 base at J, with 14 bases between. The germline V gene encodes CDR1 MGHDK and CDR2 SYGVNS. The CDR3 loop spans 15 amino acids. The CDR3 region is CASSAPGTRSYEQYF. In DNA, the CDR3 is TGTGCCAGCAGTGCCCCCGGGACACGATCCTACGAGCAGTACTTC.

The chain recombines TRBV5-4 with TRBJ2-7; D is possibly TRBD1 or TRBD2 (6 bases each). Deletions cut 4 bases from V and 2 bases from J, with 16 bases between. This CDR3 is built from 15 residues. Looked up from germline, CDR1 is SGHNT and CDR2 is YYREEE (reference sequence). The CDR3 loop is CASSPVRGRPYEQYF. In nucleotides, the CDR3 is TGTGCCAGCAGCCCAGTCCGGGGGCGTCCCTACGAGCAGTACTTC.

The V call is TRBV4-3, the J call TRBJ2-7; possible D gene TRBD1, 5 bases. CDR3 size: 14 residues. Germline V CDR1 and CDR2: LGHNA, YSLEER. Trimming left V 0 bases short and J 9 bases short, with 15 bases between. The DNA for the CDR3 is TGCGCCAGCAGCCAAGAATGGGGCCTTCAGGGGCAGTACTTC. Its translation: CASSQEWGLQGQYF.

The chain is built from TRBV5-5 and TRBJ2-2, with 14 bases that match TRBD2. The CDR3 contains 17 residues. CDR1 is SGHKS and CDR2 is YYEKEE in the germline V gene (reference sequence). With 3 bases clipped from V and 7 bases from J, the junction kept 8 bases outside the gene matches. This chain's CDR3 is CASSSKGLAGAGGELFF. CDR3 nucleotide sequence: TGTGCCAGCAGCTCGAAGGGACTAGCGGGAGCGGGCGGGGAGCTGTTTTTT.

The V call is TRBV29-1, the J call TRBJ1-5, with unresolved D. Germline CDR1 SQVTM, CDR2 ANQGSEA. Between the trimmed V and J ends, which lost 7 bases and 11 bases, there was a span of 21 bases. The CDR3 is 13 amino acids. CDR3 in DNA: TGCAGCGCCCGCGGGCAGGTCGAAGGGTCCCAGCATTTT. This sequence encodes CSARGQVEGSQHF.

This clone appeared once. The J gene is TRBJ2-1, the V gene TRBV30, with a possible D match to TRBD2 (5 bases). V lost 0 bases to trimming and J lost 2 bases, with 11 bases between them. Germline V gene data show CDR1 as GTSNPN and CDR2 as SVGIG (reference sequence). The length of the CDR3 is 15 residues. The CDR3 is CAWSVRSGPYNEQFF. The CDR3 coding sequence is TGTGCCTGGAGTGTACGGAGCGGACCCTACAATGAGCAGTTCTTC.

The chain uses TRBV5-4 and TRBJ2-5; TRBD2 might be the D (6 bases). Germline-derived CDR1 and CDR2 are SGHNT and YYREEE (reference sequence). CDR3 length equals 15 residues. Trimming stripped 4 bases from V and 2 bases from J, with 15 bases between. CDR3 in DNA: TGTGCCAGCAGCCCATTCCGGCGGGGTCAAGAGACCCAGTACTTC. Its protein product is CASSPFRRGQETQYF.